Listed here are 13 T cell receptor beta chains from one sample, sequenced in a study of blood T cells in healthy people across ages. The authors ran a second PCR of roughly 6 to 12 cycles using a sample-barcoded 5' primer and a J-beta primer mix. TCRdb processed the 5' RACE reads anew with MiXCR; each CDR3 protein has one entry. The table includes 650,000 to 1,000,000 distinct CDR3 sequences, about 34% detected once. Sample: blood. Receptors were obtained from a man aged 18 to 30 in good health.

In its sample, this clonotype was seen once. The V call is TRBV7-2, the J call TRBJ2-7, with D unresolved. Germline CDR1 reads SGHTA; CDR2 reads FQGNSA. The germline V and J ends were trimmed by 5 bases and 2 bases, with 13 bases remaining between them. The CDR3 extends over 14 amino acids. CDR3 sequence: CASSRRLGTYEQYF. The CDR3 nucleotides read TGTGCCAGCAGCCGCCGACTGGGTACCTACGAGCAGTACTTC.

In this sample, this clonotype turned up many times. This rearrangement joins TRBV20-1 to TRBJ2-3; 7 nucleotides line up with TRBD1. V lost 5 bases to trimming and J lost 4 bases; unmatched junction nucleotides: 6. Looked up from germline, CDR1 is DFQATT and CDR2 is SNEGSKA (reference sequence). The CDR3 contains 13 residues. The CDR3 loop is CSAQRTGPDTQYF. CDR3 nucleotide sequence: TGCAGTGCTCAACGGACAGGCCCAGATACGCAGTATTTT.

This clonotype was counted only a few times. This chain links TRBV4-3 with TRBJ1-1; the D is unclear. Germline lookup yields CDR1 LGHNA and CDR2 YSLEER. This CDR3 spans 16 amino acids. Trimming removed 2 bases at V and 1 base at J, with 14 bases between. The CDR3 loop reads CASSQSPGLTNTEAFF. CDR3 DNA sequence: TGCGCCAGCAGCCAATCTCCGGGTCTTACGAACACTGAAGCTTTCTTT.

The chain combines TRBV6-2 or TRBV6-3 with TRBJ1-2; 7 bases are a match to TRBD1. The CDR3 contains 16 residues. Per the germline V gene, CDR1 is MNHEY and CDR2 is SVGEGT. The trim removed 7 bases at V and 4 bases at J, leaving 15 bases unmatched. The CDR3 DNA reads as TGTGCCAGCACCCCTACGGCCAGGGGGATCTCCTATGGCTACACCTTC. Translated: CASTPTARGISYGYTF.

V is TRBV6-2 or TRBV6-3 and J is TRBJ2-7, with D uncertain. Between the trimmed V and J ends, which lost 2 bases and 2 bases, there was a span of 19 bases. The CDR3 sequence is 17 residues long. In germline, CDR1 is MNHEY, CDR2 SVGEGT. This chain's CDR3 is CASSYQLRSPVAYEQYF. DNA of the CDR3: TGTGCCAGCAGTTACCAATTAAGATCCCCAGTCGCCTACGAGCAGTACTTC.

This clonotype was observed at least ten times. This rearrangement joins TRBV7-9 to TRBJ2-7, with D possibly being TRBD1 or TRBD2 (6 bases each). V lost 7 bases and J lost 2, with 12 bases in between. From germline, CDR1 is SEHNR and CDR2 FQNEAQ (reference sequence). CDR3 length: 13 residues. The DNA of the CDR3 is TGTGCCAGCAACGGGGGCCAAACCTACGAGCAGTACTTC. Amino acid sequence: CASNGGQTYEQYF.

This sequence joins TRBV7-2 and TRBJ1-4; tentative D call: TRBD1 (5 bases). The germline V gene has CDR1 SGHTA and CDR2 FQGNSA. The V and J ends lost 6 bases and 4 bases respectively, with 12 bases between them. The CDR3 has 14 amino acids. Here the CDR3 reads CASSSGPSNEKLFF. The CDR3 DNA follows: TGTGCCAGCAGTTCGGGGCCGAGTAATGAAAAACTGTTTTTT.

This clonotype was seen a few times. The chain uses TRBV5-6 and TRBJ1-5; no definite D call. Germline V lookup: CDR1 SGHDT, CDR2 YYEEEE. V gave up 4 bases and J gave up 4 bases, with 12 bases separating them. The CDR3 spans 14 residues. For the CDR3, the DNA is TGTGCCAGCAGCATGAGACCCTGGAATCAGCCCCAGCATTTT. Translating gives CASSMRPWNQPQHF.

The rearrangement uses TRBV28 and TRBJ1-2; D is possibly TRBD1 (5 bases). Germline values: CDR1 MDHEN, CDR2 SYDVKM. The germline V and J ends were trimmed by 8 bases and 2 bases, with 21 bases remaining between them. This CDR3 has 16 amino acids. As DNA, the CDR3 is TGTGCCAGCGCCACATATCTTGGGGACTTAAACTATGGCTACACCTTC. Amino acids: CASATYLGDLNYGYTF.

This clonotype was detected a few times. The chain carries TRBV9 and TRBJ2-1; 8 nucleotides align to TRBD1. The CDR3 runs 16 residues. Germline CDR1 is SGDLS and CDR2 is YYNGEE. With V trimmed by 2 bases and J by 1 base, 5 bases remained unmatched. CDR3 loop: CASSVAGTGSYNEQFF. As DNA, the CDR3 is TGTGCCAGCAGCGTTGCCGGGACAGGTTCCTACAATGAGCAGTTCTTC.

The V gene is TRBV9, the J gene TRBJ2-1; D may be TRBD2 (5 bases). From germline, CDR1 is SGDLS and CDR2 YYNGEE. Deletions cut 4 bases from V and 7 bases from J, with 18 bases between. The CDR3 length is 15 residues. CDR3 in amino acids: CASSPTTSEGNEQFF. The CDR3, as DNA: TGTGCCAGCAGCCCGACTACCTCAGAAGGTAATGAGCAGTTCTTC.

The V call is TRBV7-9, the J call TRBJ1-1; D uncertain. The CDR3 has 15 residues. Germline V CDR1 and CDR2: SEHNR, FQNEAQ (reference sequence). Trimming took 1 base from V and 3 from J, leaving 12 bases between them. Here the CDR3 DNA reads TGTGCCAGCAGCTTAGTTGGGATGAGGGACACTGAAGCTTTCTTT. It yields the protein CASSLVGMRDTEAFF.

The chain carries TRBV6-2 or TRBV6-3 and TRBJ2-2, with D possibly TRBD2 on 6 matching bases. CDR3 length: 16 amino acids. Germline loops: CDR1 MNHEY, CDR2 SVGEGT. V was trimmed by 7 bases and J by 5 bases, leaving 20 bases between them. The CDR3 nucleotides are TGTGCCAGCAATGACCGGGGACGGGCGGGAACCGGGGAGCTGTTTTTT. It specifies CASNDRGRAGTGELFF.